The rows below give T cell receptor beta chains drawn from one sample of a study of cytomegalovirus exposure and HLA in healthy donors. Profiling relied on immunoSEQ multiplex PCR, and the TCRdb table lists in-frame clones only, not all of them. The table shows tens of thousands of clones, with roughly 79% occurring only once. Sequencing was performed on PBMCs. Receptor source: a woman between 35 and 50 years old in good health and CMV-seronegative. CDR3s include the opening cysteine and the closing phenylalanine or tryptophan. D genes are given only for firm matches. Expanded clones are given a class, and other clones once, few, many or no size at all.

TRBV9	-	-	TRBJ2-7	TGTGCCAGCAGCGTAGGTAGCGGTCCCTACGAGCAGTACTTC	CASSVGSGPYEQYF
TRBV4-2	-	-	TRBJ1-1	TGTGCCAGCAGCCAAGATCTAAAGGGGTTTGAAGCTTTCTTT	CASSQDLKGFEAFF
TRBV5-4	-	few	TRBJ1-1	TGTGCCAGCAGCTTGGGGGGGGTATCCATGAACACTGAAGCTTTCTTT	CASSLGGVSMNTEAFF
TRBV1	-	-	TRBJ2-3	TGCACCAGCAGATCCTCGGGAAGAAGCACAGATACGCAGTATTTT	CTSRSSGRSTDTQYF
TRBV6-5	-	many	TRBJ1-3	TGTGCCAGCTCCCAGGGGTACTCTGGAAACACCATATATTTT	CASSQGYSGNTIYF
TRBV4-2	TRBD1	-	TRBJ1-3	TGTGCCAGCAGCCAAGATAACCTACAGGGGTTCCGTGGAAACACCATATATTTT	CASSQDNLQGFRGNTIYF
TRBV15	-	-	TRBJ2-5	TGTGCCACCAGCAGCCGTGGGGGCTCAGAGACCCAGTACTTC	CATSSRGGSETQYF
TRBV4-3	-	-	TRBJ2-1	TGCGCCAGCAGCCAAGAAACCCAGGGGGGCTACAATGAGCAGTTCTTC	CASSQETQGGYNEQFF
TRBV5-1	-	-	TRBJ2-5	TGCGCCAGCAGCTTGGACGGGGGAGAGACCCAGTACTTC	CASSLDGGETQYF
TRBV4-1	TRBD1	few	TRBJ1-5	TGCGCCAGCAGCCCCAGACCATCCTGGCCAGGGGGGACCCAGCCCCAGCATTTT	CASSPRPSWPGGTQPQHF
TRBV5-1	-	-	TRBJ2-1	TGCGCCAGCAGCCCCACTAGCTTGATTAGTTACAATGAGCAGTTCTTC	CASSPTSLISYNEQFF